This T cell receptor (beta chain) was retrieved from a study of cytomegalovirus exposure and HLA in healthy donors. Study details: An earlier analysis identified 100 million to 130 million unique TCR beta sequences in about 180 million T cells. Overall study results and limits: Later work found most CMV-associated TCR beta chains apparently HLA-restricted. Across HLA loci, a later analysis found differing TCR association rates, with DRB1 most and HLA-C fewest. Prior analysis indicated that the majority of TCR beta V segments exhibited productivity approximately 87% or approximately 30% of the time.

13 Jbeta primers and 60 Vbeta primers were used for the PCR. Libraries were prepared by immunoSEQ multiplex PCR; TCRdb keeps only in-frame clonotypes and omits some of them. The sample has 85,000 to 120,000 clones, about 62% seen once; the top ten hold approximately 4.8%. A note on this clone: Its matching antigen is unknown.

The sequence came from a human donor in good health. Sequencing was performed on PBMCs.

The CDR3, as DNA: TGTGCCAGCAGCTTAGGTAGCGGGAGCACAGAGACCCAGTACTTC. It encodes CASSLGSGSTETQYF. V usage is TRBV7-9 and J usage is TRBJ2-5; 9 bases are shared with TRBD2. The CDR3 covers 15 residues. Germline CDR1 and CDR2: SEHNR and FQNEAQ (reference sequence). With 1 base clipped from V and 4 bases from J, the junction kept 4 bases outside the gene matches. Filled out from reference TRBV7-9 and TRBJ2-5, the complete variable domain reads DTGVSQNPRHKITKRGQNVTFRCDPISEHNRLYWYRQTLGQGPEFLTYFQNEAQLEKSRLLSDRFSAERPKGSFSTLEIQRTEQGDSAMYLCASSLGSGSTETQYFGPGTRLLVL.